Listed below are T cell receptor beta chains from one sample, sequenced in a study of blood T cell repertoires in COVID-19. TCRdb's copy holds only in-frame clones and misses some; the assay was immunoSEQ multiplex PCR. Of more than 70,000 clones in the sample, roughly nine tenths were seen once. Sequences were obtained from peripheral blood. These receptors all come from a woman aged 45-59 years with active or convalescent COVID-19. The CDR3 runs from the conserved cysteine through the conserved F or W. D genes are given only for firm matches. Clone sizes are given selectively: once, few, many, or a class where the clone is expanded.

D gene,clone size,CDR3 length,V gene,J gene,CDR3 protein,CDR3 DNA
TRBD2,.,15,TRBV11-1,TRBJ2-2,CASRLAGGTTGELFF,TGTGCCAGTAGACTAGCGGGGGGAACAACCGGGGAGCTGTTTTTT
TRBD1,.,14,TRBV27,TRBJ1-1,CASSLPNQGAEAFF,TGTGCCAGCAGTTTGCCCAACCAGGGGGCAGAAGCTTTCTTT
.,.,17,TRBV25-1,TRBJ1-4,CASTRSLPGTTNEKLFF,TGTGCCAGCACCCGCAGTCTGCCAGGAACAACTAATGAAAAACTGTTTTTT
.,.,15,TRBV13,TRBJ2-7,CASSSQEVMDYEQYF,TGTGCCAGCAGCTCCCAGGAGGTTATGGATTACGAGCAGTACTTC
.,few,14,TRBV11-2,TRBJ1-5,CASSLEAVNQPQHF,TGTGCCAGCAGCTTAGAGGCGGTCAATCAGCCCCAGCATTTT
TRBD2,.,18,TRBV5-1,TRBJ2-3,CASSVTGLAGAYTDTQYF,TGCGCCAGCAGCGTGACGGGACTAGCGGGGGCTTACACAGATACGCAGTATTTT
.,once,18,TRBV7-9,TRBJ2-4,CASSGVGTREFFKNIQYF,TGTGCCAGCAGCGGGGTCGGGACAAGGGAATTTTTCAAAAACATTCAGTACTTC
.,few,14,TRBV6-2/TRBV6-3,TRBJ2-1,CASSYVFNYNEQFF,TGTGCCAGCAGTTACGTGTTCAACTACAATGAGCAGTTCTTC
.,.,12,TRBV2,TRBJ2-7,CASRGLSYEQYF,TGTGCCAGCAGGGGGCTCTCCTACGAGCAGTACTTC
.,.,13,TRBV7-2,TRBJ1-1,CASSIFRNTEAFF,TGTGCCAGCAGCATTTTCAGAAACACTGAAGCTTTCTTT
.,.,17,TRBV10-1,TRBJ1-1,CASGNRMQGRRNTEAFF,TGCGCCAGCGGAAATAGGATGCAGGGGCGAAGGAACACTGAAGCTTTCTTT
.,.,14,TRBV19,TRBJ1-3,CASSPQGPGNTIYF,TGTGCCAGTAGTCCGCAGGGTCCTGGAAACACCATATATTTT
TRBD1,.,14,TRBV15,TRBJ1-4,CATSRDRGNEKLFF,TGTGCCACCAGCAGGGACAGGGGTAATGAAAAACTGTTTTTT
TRBD1,few,15,TRBV7-3,TRBJ1-3,CASSAGQGRGNTIYF,TGTGCCAGCAGCGCGGGACAGGGACGTGGAAACACCATATATTTT
.,.,14,TRBV3-1/TRBV3-2,TRBJ1-1,CASSSEAPNTEAFF,TGTGCCAGCAGCTCGGAGGCCCCGAACACTGAAGCTTTCTTT
.,once,16,TRBV3-1/TRBV3-2,TRBJ2-3,CASTPHGQTSTDTQYF,TGTGCCAGCACCCCCCATGGGCAGACGAGCACAGATACGCAGTATTTT
.,.,14,TRBV30,TRBJ1-4,CAWSGTATNEKLFF,TGTGCCTGGAGTGGGACAGCAACTAATGAAAAACTGTTTTTT
.,.,15,TRBV14,TRBJ1-2,CASSGRGLYFYGYTF,TGTGCCAGCAGCGGGAGGGGCCTTTATTTCTATGGCTACACCTTC
.,.,14,TRBV6-5,TRBJ1-1,CASSYQDTLTEAFF,TGTGCCAGCAGTTACCAGGACACTCTCACTGAAGCTTTCTTT
.,.,14,TRBV7-2,TRBJ1-4,CASSLATGNEKLFF,TGTGCCAGCAGCTTAGCGACGGGGAATGAAAAACTGTTTTTT
.,.,14,TRBV27,TRBJ2-3,CASSSGGRPDTQYF,TGTGCCAGCAGTTCAGGGGGGCGTCCAGATACGCAGTATTTT
TRBD1,.,16,TRBV11-3,TRBJ2-1,CASSLDRTGYYNEQFF,TGTGCCAGCAGCTTAGATCGGACAGGCTACTACAATGAGCAGTTCTTC
TRBD1,.,13,TRBV19,TRBJ1-1,CATSDRVNTEAFF,TGTGCCACCAGCGACAGGGTGAACACTGAAGCTTTCTTT
TRBD1,.,15,TRBV2,TRBJ2-1,CASSADRGTYNEQFF,TGTGCCAGCAGTGCTGACAGGGGTACCTACAATGAGCAGTTCTTC
.,.,13,TRBV27,TRBJ2-7,CASSLPGSYEQYF,TGTGCCAGCAGTTTACCAGGGTCCTACGAGCAGTACTTC
.,few,12,TRBV29-1,TRBJ2-5,CSVETGIETQYF,TGCAGCGTTGAAACAGGGATAGAGACCCAGTACTTC
TRBD1,.,15,TRBV7-9,TRBJ1-1,CASSLRDRANTEAFF,TGTGCCAGCAGCCTCCGGGACAGGGCGAACACTGAAGCTTTCTTT
TRBD1,.,14,TRBV18,TRBJ2-7,CASSTGTGAYEQYF,TGTGCCAGCTCAACCGGGACAGGGGCCTACGAGCAGTACTTC